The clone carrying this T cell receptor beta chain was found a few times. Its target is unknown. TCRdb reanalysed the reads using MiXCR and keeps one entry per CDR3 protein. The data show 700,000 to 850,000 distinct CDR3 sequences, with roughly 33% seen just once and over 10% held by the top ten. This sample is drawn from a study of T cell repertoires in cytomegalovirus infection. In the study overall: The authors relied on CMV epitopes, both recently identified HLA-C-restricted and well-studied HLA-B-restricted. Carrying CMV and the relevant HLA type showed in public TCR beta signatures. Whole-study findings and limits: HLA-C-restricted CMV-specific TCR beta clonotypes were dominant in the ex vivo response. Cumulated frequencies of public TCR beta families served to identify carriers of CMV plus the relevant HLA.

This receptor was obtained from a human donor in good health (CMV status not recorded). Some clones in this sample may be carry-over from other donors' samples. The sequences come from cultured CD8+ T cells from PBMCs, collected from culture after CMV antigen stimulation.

Here the CDR3 DNA reads TGCGCCAGCAGCCAACTCGAGACAGGAATTAATTCACCCCTCCACTTT. Residues: CASSQLETGINSPLHF. This chain links TRBV4-1 with TRBJ1-6; TRBD1 is a possible D gene (6 bases). The germline V gene encodes CDR1 MGHRA and CDR2 YSYEKL. The CDR3 extends over 16 amino acids. V gave up 2 bases and J gave up 6 bases, with 14 bases separating them.